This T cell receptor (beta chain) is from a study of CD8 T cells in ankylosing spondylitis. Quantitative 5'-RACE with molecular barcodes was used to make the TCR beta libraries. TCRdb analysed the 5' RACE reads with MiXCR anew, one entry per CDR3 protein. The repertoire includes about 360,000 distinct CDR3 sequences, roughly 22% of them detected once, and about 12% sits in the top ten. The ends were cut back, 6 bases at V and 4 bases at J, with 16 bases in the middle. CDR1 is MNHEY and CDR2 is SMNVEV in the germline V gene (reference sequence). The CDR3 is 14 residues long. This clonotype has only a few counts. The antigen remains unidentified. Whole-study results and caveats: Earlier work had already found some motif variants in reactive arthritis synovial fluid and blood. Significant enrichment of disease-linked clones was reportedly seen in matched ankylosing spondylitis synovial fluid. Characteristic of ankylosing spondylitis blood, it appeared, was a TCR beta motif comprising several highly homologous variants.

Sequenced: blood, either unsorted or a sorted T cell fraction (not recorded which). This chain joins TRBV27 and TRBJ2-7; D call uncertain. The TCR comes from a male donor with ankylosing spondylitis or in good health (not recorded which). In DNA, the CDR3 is TGTGCCAGCAGCCCTCTTGCAGTCCCATACGAGCAGTACTTC. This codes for CASSPLAVPYEQYF.